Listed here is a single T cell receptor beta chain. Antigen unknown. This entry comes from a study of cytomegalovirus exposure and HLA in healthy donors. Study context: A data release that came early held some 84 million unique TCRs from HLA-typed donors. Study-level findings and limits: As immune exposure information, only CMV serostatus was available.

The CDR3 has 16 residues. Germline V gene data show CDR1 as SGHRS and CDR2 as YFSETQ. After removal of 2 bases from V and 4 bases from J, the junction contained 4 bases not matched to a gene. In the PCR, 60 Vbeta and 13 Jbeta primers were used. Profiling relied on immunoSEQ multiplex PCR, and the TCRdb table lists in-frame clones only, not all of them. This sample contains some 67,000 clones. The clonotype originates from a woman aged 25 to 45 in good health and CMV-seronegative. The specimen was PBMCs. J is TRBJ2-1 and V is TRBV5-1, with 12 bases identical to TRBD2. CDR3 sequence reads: CASSFLAGGMYNEQFF. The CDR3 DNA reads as TGCGCCAGCAGCTTCCTAGCGGGAGGGATGTACAATGAGCAGTTCTTC.